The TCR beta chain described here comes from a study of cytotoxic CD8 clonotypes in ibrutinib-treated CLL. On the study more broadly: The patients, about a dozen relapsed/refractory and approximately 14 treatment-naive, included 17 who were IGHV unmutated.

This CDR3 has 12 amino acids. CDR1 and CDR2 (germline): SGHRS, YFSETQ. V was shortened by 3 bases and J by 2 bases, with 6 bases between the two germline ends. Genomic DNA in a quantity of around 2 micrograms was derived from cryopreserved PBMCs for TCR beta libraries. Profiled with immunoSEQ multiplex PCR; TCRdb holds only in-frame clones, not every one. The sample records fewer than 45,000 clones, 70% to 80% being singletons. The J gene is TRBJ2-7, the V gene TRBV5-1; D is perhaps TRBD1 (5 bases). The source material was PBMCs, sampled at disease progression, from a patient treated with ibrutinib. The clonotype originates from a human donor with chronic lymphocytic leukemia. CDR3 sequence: CASSSQAYEQYF. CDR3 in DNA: TGCGCCAGCAGCTCACAGGCCTACGAGCAGTACTTC.